Listed here is a single T cell receptor (beta chain). Data came from immunoSEQ multiplex PCR; TCRdb stores just in-frame clones and leaves some out. The repertoire consists of more than 2 million clones, with approximately 96% occurring once and the leading ten covering about 0.13%. This sample was included in a study of shared clonotypes between healthy human individuals. The CDR3 is made up of 12 amino acids. Germline CDR1 reads SEHNR; CDR2 reads FQNEAQ (reference sequence). Between the trimmed V and J ends, which lost 4 bases and 4 bases, there was a span of 8 bases. The sample was naive CD4+ T cells sorted from blood. Subset of the sample: CD45RA+ positively selected. The TCR was taken from a man younger than 30 in good health. V and J are TRBV7-9 and TRBJ2-7; TRBD1 or TRBD2 may be the D gene (5 bases each). DNA of the CDR3: TGTGCCAGCAGCTGGGACGTTTACGAGCAGTACTTC. Encoded protein: CASSWDVYEQYF.